This T cell receptor beta chain was retrieved from a study of blood T cell repertoires in COVID-19. At the level of the study: Samples taken during acute and convalescent COVID-19 were collected in the United States, Italy and Spain. PBMCs, B-cell-depleted T cells, or T cells provided the cDNA or gDNA that made up the material.

V gave up 3 bases and J gave up 5 bases, with 16 bases separating them. CDR1 is SGHAT, CDR2 FQNNGV, per germline. The CDR3 runs 16 residues. How the authors handled the data: For nucleated cells, counts were estimated from reference gene primer amplification. TCRdb keeps only in-frame clones here, not all; method: immunoSEQ multiplex PCR. Clone size and the V and J calls come from that table; the DNA yielded D and trimming. The sample has approximately 290,000 clones; about 85% are singletons. In Seattle, patients joined the study during active infection and were tracked longitudinally. This TCR derives from a human donor with COVID-19, enrolled during active disease. The donor label of this sample is uncertain. Input material: peripheral blood. The chain recombines TRBV11-2 with TRBJ1-4; D call uncertain. DNA of the CDR3: TGTGCCAGCAGCTTGAATCTGCCAGTCACGAATGAAAAACTGTTTTTT. It translates to CASSLNLPVTNEKLFF.